This T cell receptor (beta chain) derives from a study of beta chain features in type 1 diabetes. Looking at the study overall: The study found patients and healthy donors alike in age, gender and cell yields.

The CDR3 covers 14 residues. V was pared by 7 bases and J by 2 bases, with 12 bases between. The germline gives CDR1 SEHNR, CDR2 FQNEAQ (reference sequence). A few counts support this clone. Its antigen is not identified. Study results and caveats: Fewer junction insertions and more nucleotide deletions appeared in type 1 diabetes patients.

Investigators reverse transcribed all isolated RNA, so they sequenced expressed TCRB transcripts. Sequencing was performed with immunoSEQ multiplex PCR; in TCRdb, only in-frame clones are kept and a portion is missing. The data show some 500,000 clones, 10% to 12% seen once. Sequenced input: naive CD4+ T cells from blood. The V gene is TRBV7-9, the J gene TRBJ2-1; D gene uncertain. The TCR originated in a woman under 30 in good health. The CDR3 spells CASKVPDPYNEQFF. In DNA, the CDR3 is TGTGCCAGCAAGGTGCCGGACCCCTACAATGAGCAGTTCTTC. Supplemented by reference TRBV7-9 and TRBJ2-1, the full variable domain reads DTGVSQNPRHKITKRGQNVTFRCDPISEHNRLYWYRQTLGQGPEFLTYFQNEAQLEKSRLLSDRFSAERPKGSFSTLEIQRTEQGDSAMYLCASKVPDPYNEQFFGPGTRLTVL.